What follows is one T cell receptor (beta chain) and its context. Its antigen target is currently unknown. Per-base qualities were not stored, and no clone one base away is much larger. A total of roughly 30 patients with locally advanced or metastatic urothelial carcinoma, treated at Memorial Sloan Kettering on a trial protocol, made up the cohort. Peripheral blood mononuclear cells were collected from each patient pretreatment and during treatment, giving between 1 and 8 total time points per patient. The Qiagen DNeasy Blood extraction kit was used to purify genomic DNA from total PBMCs and tumor samples. PBMCs were collected pretreatment and during treatment and were isolated and stored as previously described. Each PCR received spiked-in synthetic TCR analog templates so that absolute template abundance could be estimated from read counts. The immunoSEQ assay used bias-controlled V and J gene primers to amplify TCRbeta CDR3 regions from genomic DNA. Sequencing of rearranged TCRbeta segments was done at approximately 20X coverage. From the authors' description of their analysis: Sequencing errors were corrected by clustering and CDR3s were annotated against IMGT to assign V, D and J genes. Out-of-frame and stop-codon sequences were excluded, and only productive TCRbeta rearrangements were used in downstream analyses. Clonality was computed as one minus Shannon entropy normalized by the log of the number of unique productive sequences. Fisher's exact test with Benjamini-Hochberg correction, at a threshold of adjusted p below 0.01, was used to find clones that differed between time points or between blood and tumor. Entries here come from immuneACCESS through TCRdb and include only in-frame sequences with V and J called. Some clones fail to appear in such tables; in the studies checked, an unresolved V gene covers under half of the shortfall, and the cause of the remainder is unknown. V, J and clone size are those of that table, while D and trimming were read from the DNA. This sample has fewer than 130,000 clones in its table, and approximately 85% of those were observed once. The ten largest clones capture about 2.2% of the sample.

At the junction V is shortened by 6 bases and J by 8 bases; bases outside the gene matches: 4. The CDR3, from cysteine to phenylalanine, totals 14 residues. Only the CDR3 portion is preserved as DNA: 42 bases, with reading frame beginning at the first base. CDR1 and CDR2 are drawn from the germline V gene: MDHEN, SYDVKM. The data are from a study of PD-L1 blockade in urothelial cancer (dated by TCRdb to 2017 to 2019). At the level of the whole study: All patients started therapy around 2014 and received atezolizumab 1,200 mg intravenously every 3 weeks. About 85% of the 29 patients were identified as males with urothelial cancer of bladder origin, and a prior smoking history was reported by 18 of 29 patients. An ECOG performance status of 0 or 1 was recorded for the patients, and 0 to 3 prior chemotherapy regimens had been received by the patients. Blood samples were analyzed at 3 weeks after treatment start (second dose) and at 6 weeks after treatment start. A median of approximately 140,000 T cells and just over 80,000 unique TCRs was obtained from blood samples, and a median clonality of approximately 0.077 was observed. Somatic, immune and clinical correlates of response to PD-L1 blockade with atezolizumab in urothelial cancer were the focus of an exploratory multi-omic analysis. TCR sequencing covered pretreatment tumor samples and matched, serially collected peripheral blood taken before and after atezolizumab treatment. Progression-free survival longer than 6 months counted as durable clinical benefit, and TCR features were additionally tested against both progression-free and overall survival. In the same patients, pretreatment tumors underwent whole exome sequencing and RNA sequencing in addition to TCR sequencing. Nine patients reached durable clinical benefit, while fewer than 25 patients did not. Under 30 patients had pretreatment blood TCR-seq, some 25 had at least one posttreatment blood collection, and some 25 had tumor TCR-seq. Study-wide findings and limitations: A pretreatment peripheral blood TCR clonality below the median was linked to improved progression-free and overall survival. At 3 weeks after the start of treatment, tumor-associated TCR clones in peripheral blood had expanded more in patients with durable benefit (n ≈ 22, p = 0.022). Because the sample size was small (n = 29) and many of the analyses were exploratory, the results are meant to be hypothesis-generating.

The receptor comes from a man aged 50 or older with urothelial cancer. Sequencing was performed on PBMCs, taken around atezolizumab (anti-PD-L1) treatment. The V and J genes are TRBV28 and TRBJ1-6; 10 of the junction bases match TRBD1. The CDR3 protein sequence reads: CASRPGQGYSPLHF. The nucleotide sequence is TGTGCCAGCAGACCGGGACAGGGGTATTCACCCCTCCACTTT.